One sample yielded the 26 T cell receptor beta chains listed below, sequenced in a study of response to subunit inactivated influenza vaccine. Via MiXCR, TCRdb re-called the RT-PCR reads, giving one row per CDR3 protein. The table lists about 780,000 distinct CDR3 sequences, under 20% of them singletons, with approximately 11% in the top ten. The starting material was PBMCs from blood, obtained more than 4 days after vaccination. Receptors originate from a man aged 45 to 65 who received an inactivated influenza vaccine.

The J gene is TRBJ2-7, the V gene TRBV5-6; D possibly matches TRBD1 or TRBD2 (5 bases each). The germline V gene encodes CDR1 SGHDT and CDR2 YYEEEE. V was cut by 1 base and J by 5 bases, with 13 bases left in between. CDR3 length: 14 residues. The CDR3 bases are TGTGCCAGCAGCTTGACGTCGGGACCCAACGAGCAGTACTTC. Its protein product is CASSLTSGPNEQYF.

The rearrangement uses TRBV12-5 and TRBJ2-2, with a weak D call TRBD1 (5 bases). The CDR3 runs 15 residues. V was cut by 2 bases and J by 5 bases, with 12 bases left in between. Germline CDR1 is LGHNT and CDR2 is FRNRAP. The CDR3 loop reads CASGLWGRDTGELFF. The CDR3 DNA reads TGTGCTAGTGGTTTGTGGGGCCGTGATACCGGGGAGCTGTTTTTT. Full variable domain (remainder filled in from reference TRBV12-5 and TRBJ2-2): DARVTQTPRHKVTEMGQEVTMRCQPILGHNTVFWYRQTMMQGLELLAYFRNRAPLDDSGMPKDRFSAEMPDATLATLKIQPSEPRDSAVYFCASGLWGRDTGELFFGEGSRLTVL.

This clonotype has more than one count but fewer than ten. The chain employs TRBV7-9 and TRBJ2-7; D ambiguous. CDR1 and CDR2 (germline): SEHNR, FQNEAQ (reference sequence). The CDR3 runs 15 residues. Deletions cut 0 bases from V and 0 bases from J, with 9 bases between. The CDR3 loop is CASSLALDISYEQYF. The CDR3 DNA reads as TGTGCCAGCAGCTTAGCCTTAGACATCTCCTACGAGCAGTACTTC.

This clonotype was seen a handful of times. The DNA for the CDR3 is TGTGCCACCAGTGATCCGGACAGTGATTACGAGCAGTACTTC. This gives the protein CATSDPDSDYEQYF. V and J are TRBV24-1 and TRBJ2-7; D might be TRBD1 (6 bases). V was pared by 3 bases and J by 4 bases, with 12 bases between. The germline V gene encodes CDR1 KGHDR and CDR2 SFDVKD. The CDR3 extends over 14 amino acids.

The V call is TRBV29-1, the J call TRBJ2-5; D remains ambiguous. V lost 7 bases and J 5 bases, leaving 23 bases between the germline ends. The CDR3 has 15 amino acids. The germline V gene has CDR1 SQVTM and CDR2 ANQGSEA. CDR3 DNA: TGCAGCGCTCCAGTCCGGCGGCAATACCGGGAGACCCAGTACTTC. Its protein product is CSAPVRRQYRETQYF.

The table lists this clonotype with many counts. V and J are TRBV7-8 and TRBJ2-7; the D gene is possibly TRBD1 (7 bases). This CDR3 region has 15 residues. CDR1 is SGHVS, CDR2 FQNEAQ, per germline. The V and J ends lost 5 bases and 2 bases respectively, with 16 bases between them. The CDR3 protein is CASSASPGGPYEQYF. The DNA of the CDR3 is TGTGCCAGCAGCGCCTCCCCAGGGGGGCCCTACGAGCAGTACTTC. The whole variable domain, remainder taken from reference TRBV7-8 and TRBJ2-7, is GAGVSQSPRYKVAKRGQDVALRCDPISGHVSLFWYQQALGQGPEFLTYFQNEAQLDKSGLPSDRFFAERPEGSVSTLKIQRTQQEDSAVYLCASSASPGGPYEQYFGPGTRLTVT.

This clonotype was found a few times. The V and J genes are TRBV20-1 and TRBJ1-2; TRBD1 aligns across 9 bases. J lost 5 bases, V lost 5 bases, and 6 bases had no gene match. The CDR3 extends over 13 amino acids. Germline assignment: CDR1 DFQATT and CDR2 SNEGSKA (reference sequence). The CDR3 loop is CSAAKGTGYGYTF. The CDR3 DNA reads TGCAGTGCTGCCAAGGGGACAGGGTATGGCTACACCTTC.

This clonotype showed up just a few times. The chain is built from TRBV10-3 and TRBJ1-2; 9 nucleotides match TRBD1. V gave up 0 bases and J gave up 2 bases; unmatched junction bases: 13. Germline V lookup: CDR1 ENHRY, CDR2 SYGVKD. The CDR3 runs to 19 residues. The CDR3, as DNA: TGTGCCATCAGTGAGTCGAAGGGGACAGGGAGCCCTTTCAACTATGGCTACACCTTC. It specifies CAISESKGTGSPFNYGYTF.

This rearrangement joins TRBV19 to TRBJ1-2; D is possibly TRBD1 (5 bases). The CDR3 length is 14 residues. The germline V and J ends were trimmed by 2 bases and 7 bases, with 14 bases remaining between them. The V gene's germline CDR1 is LNHDA and CDR2 SQIVND (reference sequence). CDR3 DNA: TGTGCCAGTAGTATACCCCCAGGGTCTCGTGGCTACACCTTC. Amino acid sequence: CASSIPPGSRGYTF.

This sequence joins TRBV20-1 and TRBJ2-7; D is unclear. The CDR3 is 11 amino acids. Trimming pared 4 bases from V and 6 bases from J, leaving 10 bases between. CDR1 and CDR2 (germline): DFQATT, SNEGSKA (reference sequence). CDR3 residues: CSATPLSEQYF. The CDR3 bases are TGCAGTGCTACCCCGCTGAGCGAGCAGTACTTC.

Only a few counts were recorded for this clonotype. CDR3 protein: CSAKITGGTDTQYF. In DNA form, the CDR3 reads TGCAGTGCTAAAATTACAGGGGGAACAGATACGCAGTATTTT. This chain joins TRBV20-1 and TRBJ2-3; TRBD1 agrees at 8 bases. The CDR3 totals 14 residues. CDR1 and CDR2 from the germline V gene are DFQATT and SNEGSKA (reference sequence). V lost 4 bases, J lost 3 bases, and 6 bases stayed unmatched.

This clonotype came up many times. This chain joins TRBV29-1 and TRBJ2-7; D is tentatively TRBD1 or TRBD2 (5 bases each). Trimming cost V 0 bases and J 3 bases, with 12 bases left between them. The CDR3 is made up of 14 amino acids. The germline V gene has CDR1 SQVTM and CDR2 ANQGSEA. CDR3 sequence: CSVEDRGRDYEQYF. The CDR3 nucleotides read TGCAGCGTTGAAGATCGGGGCAGGGACTACGAGCAGTACTTC.

This clonotype came up a few times. The gene calls are TRBV2 and TRBJ1-4; no firm D call. Germline V gene lookup returns CDR1 SNHLY and CDR2 FYNNEI. V lost 6 bases to trimming and J lost 3 bases, with 8 bases between them. This CDR3 region has 13 residues. The CDR3: CASRREPNEKLFF. The DNA of the CDR3 is TGTGCCAGCAGACGGGAGCCTAATGAAAAACTGTTTTTT.

In this sample, this clonotype turned up a few times. The chain has TRBV20-1 and TRBJ2-7; D is tentatively TRBD1 or TRBD2 (5 bases each). Trimming cost V 8 bases and J 0 bases, with 11 bases left between them. CDR3 size: 12 residues. Germline values: CDR1 DFQATT, CDR2 SNEGSKA (reference sequence). The CDR3 nucleotides are TGCAGTCTCCCCGGGACCTCCTACGAGCAGTACTTC. As protein: CSLPGTSYEQYF.

This clonotype was recorded a few times. The gene calls are TRBV6-5 and TRBJ2-6; 8 bases are a match to TRBD1. Germline V gives CDR1 MNHEY, CDR2 SVGAGI. The J segment lost 3 bases and the V segment lost 6 bases, leaving 13 bases of the junction unmatched. The CDR3 has 18 residues. The CDR3 here is CASRLDRGNLLGANVLTF. For the CDR3, the DNA is TGTGCCAGCAGATTAGACAGGGGAAACTTGCTTGGGGCCAACGTCCTGACTTTC.

In this sample, this clonotype turned up many times. V usage is TRBV4-3 and J usage is TRBJ2-5, with 7 bases fitting TRBD1. This CDR3 spans 13 amino acids. The V and J ends lost 4 bases and 4 bases, in that order; junction bases with no gene match: 3. The germline CDR1 and CDR2 sequences are LGHNA and YSLEER. CDR3 region: CASSPTGRETQYF. The CDR3 nucleotides are TGCGCCAGCAGCCCGACAGGGCGAGAGACCCAGTACTTC.

This clonotype was picked up a small number of times. This rearrangement joins TRBV10-3 to TRBJ2-5, with no clear D. The germline V gene has CDR1 ENHRY and CDR2 SYGVKD. This CDR3 has 15 residues. The V and J ends lost 4 bases and 1 base respectively, with 13 bases between them. DNA of the CDR3: TGTGCCATCAGTGGTCGGAAAGGCCCCCAAGAGACCCAGTACTTC. Translating it yields CAISGRKGPQETQYF.

In its sample, this clonotype was seen a few times. The CDR3 DNA is TGTGCCAGCAGTTCCGGGACTAGCGGGCTTCCCACAGATACGCAGTATTTT. Protein product: CASSSGTSGLPTDTQYF. The chain has TRBV12-3 or TRBV12-4 and TRBJ2-3; 12 nucleotides agree with TRBD2. J gave up 2 bases and V 4 bases, and 7 bases lay outside the gene matches. This CDR3 contains 17 residues.

This clonotype occurred a few times. The chain couples TRBV5-1 to TRBJ2-1; TRBD1 or TRBD2 may be the D gene (5 bases each). In germline, CDR1 is SGHRS, CDR2 YFSETQ. With 1 base removed from V and 5 bases from J, the gap between germline ends came to 19 bases. The CDR3 spans 17 residues. CDR3 in amino acids: CASSLRGSGTTNNEQFF. DNA of the CDR3: TGCGCCAGCAGCTTGCGGGGCTCCGGGACGACCAACAATGAGCAGTTCTTC. The full variable domain, rest sourced from reference TRBV5-1 and TRBJ2-1, is KAGVTQTPRYLIKTRGQQVTLSCSPISGHRSVSWYQQTPGQGLQFLFEYFSETQRNKGNFPGRFSGRQFSNSRSEMNVSTLELGDSALYLCASSLRGSGTTNNEQFFGPGTRLTVL.

The chain couples TRBV25-1 to TRBJ2-3, with 11 bases aligning to TRBD2. Germline CDR1 MGHDK, CDR2 SYGVNS. The CDR3 totals 15 residues. With V trimmed by 3 bases and J by 4 bases, 3 bases remained unmatched. The CDR3 DNA reads TGTGCCAGCAGTGATCTAGCGGGGGGATCAGATACGCAGTATTTT. Residues: CASSDLAGGSDTQYF.

This clonotype has just a few counts. V and J are TRBV20-1 and TRBJ1-1; D remains ambiguous. CDR1 and CDR2 from the germline V gene are DFQATT and SNEGSKA (reference sequence). V was trimmed by 0 bases and J by 5 bases, leaving 10 bases between them. This CDR3 comprises 13 residues. CDR3 sequence reads: CSARDGVRTEAFF. The CDR3, as DNA: TGCAGTGCTAGAGATGGGGTTCGGACTGAAGCTTTCTTT.

This clonotype was observed many times. The CDR3 nucleotides read TGTGCCATCAGTGAGGCAGATACGCAGTATTTT. It translates to CAISEADTQYF. The J gene is TRBJ2-3, the V gene TRBV10-3; D is uncertain. Germline CDR1 ENHRY, CDR2 SYGVKD. This CDR3 is 11 amino acids long. V lost 2 bases to trimming and J lost 4 bases, with 1 base between them.

This clonotype has a handful of counts. This chain connects TRBV7-2 to TRBJ2-7; 11 bases are a match to TRBD2. Trimming at V came to 7 bases and at J to 1 base, leaving 6 bases not matched to a gene. Germline CDR1 and CDR2: SGHTA and FQGNSA. This CDR3 is built from 15 residues. CDR3 in amino acids: CASIEGTSGSYEQYF. The CDR3 nucleotides read TGTGCCAGCATTGAGGGGACTAGCGGTTCCTACGAGCAGTACTTC. The full variable domain, rest sourced from reference TRBV7-2 and TRBJ2-7, is GAGVSQSPSNKVTEKGKDVELRCDPISGHTALYWYRQSLGQGLEFLIYFQGNSAPDKSGLPSDRFSAERTGGSVSTLTIQRTQQEDSAVYLCASIEGTSGSYEQYFGPGTRLTVT.

This clonotype has only a few counts. The gene calls are TRBV29-1 and TRBJ1-2; possibly TRBD1 for D (5 bases). The V and J ends lost 4 bases and 7 bases respectively, with 10 bases between them. CDR1 is SQVTM, CDR2 ANQGSEA, per germline. The CDR3 is 11 residues long. CDR3 sequence: CSVVGVGGYTF. The CDR3 nucleotides read TGCAGCGTTGTAGGGGTTGGTGGCTACACCTTC.

This rearrangement joins TRBV27 to TRBJ2-7; D not resolved. V lost 5 bases and J 2 bases, leaving 19 bases between the germline ends. Germline lookup yields CDR1 MNHEY and CDR2 SMNVEV (reference sequence). The CDR3 sequence is 16 residues long. Here the CDR3 DNA reads TGTGCCAGCAGTGGGTCCCCCCGAACTCTCGCCTACGAGCAGTACTTC. Its translation: CASSGSPRTLAYEQYF.

The CDR3 here is CSARDQQEIARATYNEQFF. CDR3 DNA: TGCAGTGCTAGAGATCAACAGGAAATAGCGCGAGCCACCTACAATGAGCAGTTCTTC. The V gene is TRBV20-1, the J gene TRBJ2-1, with D perhaps TRBD1 or TRBD2 (5 bases each). Germline CDR1 reads DFQATT; CDR2 reads SNEGSKA (reference sequence). Trimming stripped 0 bases from V and 2 bases from J, with 23 bases between. There are 19 residues in the CDR3.